Each of the 32 T cell receptor beta chains below was sequenced from the same sample in a study of T cell responses to AZD1222 COVID-19 vaccine. Assay: immunoSEQ multiplex PCR; the TCRdb copy retains only in-frame clones and omits some. The sample yields about 140,000 clones, around 89% seen once. The source material was peripheral blood, sampled on day 0 of AZD1222 vaccination. These receptors originate from an adult in good health.

The rearrangement links TRBV5-1 to TRBJ2-2; TRBD2 agrees at 10 bases. CDR1 SGHRS and CDR2 YFSETQ come from the germline V gene. With V trimmed by 2 bases and J by 3 bases, 4 bases remained unmatched. The CDR3 contains 16 residues. The CDR3 spells CASSLPLAGDTGELFF. CDR3 coding DNA: TGCGCCAGCAGCTTACCTCTAGCGGGAGACACCGGGGAGCTGTTTTTT. Complete variable domain (other parts from reference TRBV5-1 and TRBJ2-2): KAGVTQTPRYLIKTRGQQVTLSCSPISGHRSVSWYQQTPGQGLQFLFEYFSETQRNKGNFPGRFSGRQFSNSRSEMNVSTLELGDSALYLCASSLPLAGDTGELFFGEGSRLTVL.

V is TRBV4-3 and J is TRBJ2-1, with 7 bases identical to TRBD2. The V and J ends lost 0 bases and 5 bases, in that order; junction bases with no gene match: 13. This CDR3 comprises 18 residues. Germline lookup yields CDR1 LGHNA and CDR2 YSLEER. The CDR3 DNA sequence: TGCGCCAGCAGCCAAGAGCCGGCGGGAGCCGATCTTAACAATGAGCAGTTCTTC. The encoded protein is CASSQEPAGADLNNEQFF.

CDR3 bases: TGTGCCAGCAGCCCCCTGGCAGGGTCGGACGGGGAGCTGTTTTTT. Amino acid sequence: CASSPLAGSDGELFF. The chain carries TRBV6-6 and TRBJ2-2; possible D gene TRBD1, 5 bases. Germline CDR1 MNHNY, CDR2 SVGAGI (reference sequence). The CDR3 contains 15 residues. Between the trimmed V and J ends, which lost 6 bases and 7 bases, there was a span of 18 bases.

V usage is TRBV2 and J usage is TRBJ1-1; D is unclear. V lost 5 bases and J lost 4, with 17 bases in between. Per germline, CDR1 SNHLY and CDR2 FYNNEI. CDR3 length equals 15 residues. The DNA of the CDR3 is TGTGCCAGCAGTTTTCAGGAAAATGGCAGCACTGAAGCTTTCTTT. This sequence encodes CASSFQENGSTEAFF.

The chain combines TRBV28 with TRBJ2-2; a weak D match, TRBD1 (6 bases). The CDR3 has 13 amino acids. Trimming cost V 8 bases and J 4 bases, with 11 bases left between them. CDR1 MDHEN and CDR2 SYDVKM come from the germline V gene. The CDR3 loop is CASQGRVTGELFF. CDR3 coding DNA: TGTGCCAGCCAGGGGCGGGTCACCGGGGAGCTGTTTTTT.

The genes are TRBV5-4 and TRBJ1-6; D is perhaps TRBD1 (5 bases). The CDR3 spans 15 residues. The germline V gene has CDR1 SGHNT and CDR2 YYREEE (reference sequence). Trimming left V 0 bases short and J 9 bases short, with 13 bases between. Written as DNA, the CDR3 is TGTGCCAGCAGCTTGGCCACTGGGGCACTTTCACCCCTCCACTTT. This encodes CASSLATGALSPLHF.

V gene TRBV7-8 combines with J gene TRBJ2-7; TRBD1 matches at 8 bases. Germline loops: CDR1 SGHVS, CDR2 FQNEAQ. Germline trimming cut 5 bases from V and 2 bases from J; bases unmatched to any gene: 8. CDR3 length: 15 amino acids. The CDR3 reads CASSREDRAAYEQYF. In DNA, the CDR3 is TGTGCCAGCAGCCGAGAGGACAGGGCTGCCTACGAGCAGTACTTC.

The chain links TRBV18 to TRBJ1-4, with 7 nucleotides matching TRBD1. The CDR3 has 16 residues. Germline lookup yields CDR1 KGHSH and CDR2 LQKENI. Trimming at V came to 1 base and at J to 6 bases, leaving 8 bases not matched to a gene. CDR3 bases: TGTGCCAGCTCACCACTGCCGACAGGGAGAGATGAAAAACTGTTTTTT. Its translation is CASSPLPTGRDEKLFF.

The chain couples TRBV5-1 to TRBJ1-5; 11 nucleotides agree with TRBD1. This CDR3 is built from 18 residues. The germline gives CDR1 SGHRS, CDR2 YFSETQ. J was trimmed by 1 base and V by 0 bases; bases with no gene match: 6. The CDR3 here is CASSLADRGRRSNQPQHF. The CDR3 bases are TGCGCCAGCAGCTTGGCGGACAGGGGGCGAAGGAGCAATCAGCCCCAGCATTTT. Full variable domain (remainder filled in from reference TRBV5-1 and TRBJ1-5): KAGVTQTPRYLIKTRGQQVTLSCSPISGHRSVSWYQQTPGQGLQFLFEYFSETQRNKGNFPGRFSGRQFSNSRSEMNVSTLELGDSALYLCASSLADRGRRSNQPQHFGDGTRLSIL.

V is TRBV5-4 and J is TRBJ2-7; D uncertain. Germline assignment: CDR1 SGHNT and CDR2 YYREEE (reference sequence). Trimming left V 4 bases short and J 3 bases short, with 5 bases between. The CDR3 covers 11 residues. CDR3 loop: CASSTNYEQYF. CDR3 nucleotide sequence: TGTGCCAGCAGCACAAACTACGAGCAGTACTTC. The whole variable domain, remainder taken from reference TRBV5-4 and TRBJ2-7, is ETGVTQSPTHLIKTRGQQVTLRCSSQSGHNTVSWYQQALGQGPQFIFQYYREEENGRGNFPPRFSGLQFPNYSSELNVNALELDDSALYLCASSTNYEQYFGPGTRLTVT.

The rearrangement links TRBV11-1 to TRBJ2-7; 7 nucleotides match TRBD1. The CDR3 sequence is 15 residues long. Germline V gene data show CDR1 as SGHAT and CDR2 as FQDESV (reference sequence). J lost 3 bases, V lost 1 base, and 6 bases had no gene match. The chain's CDR3 is CASSLEGAPNYEQYF. DNA of the CDR3: TGTGCCAGCAGCTTAGAGGGGGCCCCAAACTACGAGCAGTACTTC.

This clone has a single count. The chain has TRBV13 and TRBJ2-2; 10 bases match TRBD2. CDR1 and CDR2 (germline): PRHDT, FYEKMQ (reference sequence). This CDR3 has 16 amino acids. The V gene end was trimmed by 4 bases and the J gene end by 0 bases; junction bases not matched to a gene: 2. Here the CDR3 reads CASSSLAGTNTGELFF. CDR3 DNA sequence: TGTGCCAGCAGCTCACTAGCGGGAACGAACACCGGGGAGCTGTTTTTT.

This clone was picked up one time. The chain has TRBV14 and TRBJ2-1; 7 bases are shared with TRBD1. V was clipped by 1 base and J by 13 bases; unmatched bases: 10. Germline loops: CDR1 SGHDN, CDR2 FVKESK. CDR3 length equals 14 residues. The CDR3 DNA sequence: TGTGCCAGCAGCCAAGGCTTCAGGGGGTTGGAACAGTTCTTC. It encodes CASSQGFRGLEQFF. Complete variable domain (other parts from reference TRBV14 and TRBJ2-1): EAGVTQFPSHSVIEKGQTVTLRCDPISGHDNLYWYRRVMGKEIKFLLHFVKESKQDESGMPNNRFLAERTGGTYSTLKVQPAELEDSGVYFCASSQGFRGLEQFFGPGTRLTVL.

This rearrangement joins TRBV6-2 or TRBV6-3 to TRBJ1-5, with a tentative D call TRBD1 (6 bases). V gave up 6 bases and J gave up 5 bases, with 17 bases separating them. CDR1 and CDR2 (germline): MNHEY, SVGEGT. This CDR3 is built from 15 residues. The CDR3 loop is CASSSDRSVDQPQHF. The CDR3 coding sequence is TGTGCCAGCAGCAGCGACAGGTCTGTTGATCAGCCCCAGCATTTT.

The rearrangement uses TRBV19 and TRBJ2-5; 13 bases match TRBD2. Germline V lookup: CDR1 LNHDA, CDR2 SQIVND (reference sequence). The trim removed 10 bases at V and 2 bases at J, leaving 4 bases unmatched. This CDR3 has 14 residues. CDR3 in amino acids: CATGTSGDQETQYF. DNA for the CDR3: TGTGCCACCGGGACTAGCGGGGATCAAGAGACCCAGTACTTC.

This clone was detected only once. The chain is built from TRBV2 and TRBJ1-1; possibly TRBD1 for D (5 bases). Germline assignment: CDR1 SNHLY and CDR2 FYNNEI. V was trimmed by 7 bases and J by 3 bases, leaving 9 bases between them. The CDR3 is made up of 12 amino acids. CDR3 sequence (DNA): TGTGCCAGCACTGGGGGTTACACTGAAGCTTTCTTT. Its translation is CASTGGYTEAFF.

This clone was counted between two and nine times. The chain carries TRBV2 and TRBJ2-7; 8 nucleotides match TRBD2. The CDR3 has 14 amino acids. CDR1 is SNHLY, CDR2 FYNNEI, per germline. V lost 6 bases to trimming and J lost 3 bases; unmatched junction nucleotides: 7. CDR3 sequence reads: CASRTGTSFYEQYF. CDR3 DNA: TGTGCCAGCAGAACCGGGACTAGTTTCTACGAGCAGTACTTC.

The rearrangement uses TRBV28 and TRBJ2-7; 10 bases align to TRBD2. This CDR3 is 16 amino acids long. The germline gives CDR1 MDHEN, CDR2 SYDVKM. V was clipped by 3 bases and J by 0 bases; unmatched bases: 5. The DNA of the CDR3 is TGTGCCAGCAGTTTTTTCTTAGCGGGGGGCTCCTACGAGCAGTACTTC. Amino acid sequence: CASSFFLAGGSYEQYF.

The rearrangement links TRBV7-9 to TRBJ2-2, with a weak D call TRBD2 (5 bases). The CDR3 runs 18 residues. The V end was cut by 1 base, the J end by 0 bases, with 15 bases between. Germline CDR1 reads SEHNR; CDR2 reads FQNEAQ (reference sequence). CDR3: CASSLGYGSESNTGELFF. CDR3 in DNA: TGTGCCAGCAGCTTAGGGTATGGTAGCGAGTCGAACACCGGGGAGCTGTTTTTT.

This clone was found a few times. The chain combines TRBV28 with TRBJ2-2, with D possibly TRBD1 on 6 matching bases. The CDR3 sequence is 18 residues long. V gave up 3 bases and J gave up 0 bases, with 17 bases separating them. Germline V gives CDR1 MDHEN, CDR2 SYDVKM. CDR3 DNA sequence: TGTGCCAGCAGTTTCCCATCGGCCGGGACAACGAACACCGGGGAGCTGTTTTTT. Residues: CASSFPSAGTTNTGELFF.

The V gene is TRBV6-5, the J gene TRBJ1-2; 10 bases fit TRBD1. The CDR3 consists of 15 residues. Trimming took 2 bases from V and 7 from J; bases not matched to a gene: 7. The germline V gene has CDR1 MNHEY and CDR2 SVGAGI. CDR3 coding DNA: TGTGCCAGCAGTTACGACGACAGGGGGCAGGGTGGCTACACCTTC. Residues: CASSYDDRGQGGYTF.

The genes are TRBV19 and TRBJ2-1; 8 bases align to TRBD1. V dropped 6 bases and J dropped 0; count of bases not matched to a gene: 1. The germline CDR1 and CDR2 sequences are LNHDA and SQIVND (reference sequence). The CDR3 sequence is 14 residues long. DNA of the CDR3: TGTGCCAGTAGCGACAGGGGCTCCTACAATGAGCAGTTCTTC. This encodes CASSDRGSYNEQFF.

The chain couples TRBV2 to TRBJ2-5, with D hard to call. The CDR3 has 13 residues. Trimming stripped 8 bases from V and 2 bases from J, with 12 bases between. Per germline, CDR1 SNHLY and CDR2 FYNNEI. Here the CDR3 reads CASGSRVQETQYF. The DNA of the CDR3 is TGTGCCAGCGGTTCCCGGGTACAAGAGACCCAGTACTTC.

This chain uses TRBV4-3 with TRBJ2-7; the D is unclear. Deletions cut 0 bases from V and 3 bases from J, with 6 bases between. Germline V gene lookup returns CDR1 LGHNA and CDR2 YSLEER. The CDR3 runs to 13 residues. CDR3 sequence (DNA): TGCGCCAGCAGCCAAGAACACGGCTACGAGCAGTACTTC. Amino acid sequence: CASSQEHGYEQYF.

V gene TRBV30 combines with J gene TRBJ1-2, with D uncertain. CDR3 size: 15 residues. Trimming removed 0 bases at V and 1 base at J, with 12 bases between. The V gene's germline CDR1 is GTSNPN and CDR2 SVGIG (reference sequence). The CDR3: CAWSVSGPINYGYTF. Here the CDR3 DNA reads TGTGCCTGGAGTGTAAGCGGACCCATTAACTATGGCTACACCTTC.

V and J are TRBV7-2 and TRBJ2-7, with D perhaps given as TRBD1 or TRBD2 (6 bases each). Trimming cost V 5 bases and J 2 bases, with 16 bases left between them. The CDR3 has 15 amino acids. CDR1 is SGHTA, CDR2 FQGNSA, per germline. The CDR3 nucleotides read TGTGCCAGCAGCCCATACGGGGGCCGAGCCTACGAGCAGTACTTC. Amino acids: CASSPYGGRAYEQYF.

The J gene is TRBJ1-5, the V gene TRBV6-5, with D possibly being TRBD1 (6 bases). The germline CDR1 and CDR2 sequences are MNHEY and SVGAGI. Trimming removed 6 bases from V and 0 bases from J, with 9 bases in between. This CDR3 is 14 amino acids long. The CDR3 is CASRRQDSNQPQHF. CDR3 coding DNA: TGTGCCAGCAGGCGACAGGATAGCAATCAGCCCCAGCATTTT.

The chain recombines TRBV5-1 with TRBJ2-1; 13 nucleotides match TRBD2. Germline loops: CDR1 SGHRS, CDR2 YFSETQ. The CDR3 is made up of 15 amino acids. The V and J ends lost 4 bases and 9 bases, in that order; junction bases with no gene match: 7. The CDR3 DNA reads TGCGCCAGCAGCAGCACTAGCGGGAGGGCCGGTGAGCAGTTCTTC. Translating it yields CASSSTSGRAGEQFF.

This rearrangement joins TRBV2 to TRBJ1-2; TRBD1 matches 8 bases. Germline CDR1 is SNHLY and CDR2 is FYNNEI. The CDR3 is made up of 14 amino acids. V lost 9 bases and J lost 4; bases outside the gene matches: 10. Written as DNA, the CDR3 is TGTGCCAGGACAGGGGCGTCACCCATCTATGGCTACACCTTC. Encoded protein: CARTGASPIYGYTF.

This chain connects TRBV6-5 to TRBJ1-2, with 7 bases matching TRBD1. From germline, CDR1 is MNHEY and CDR2 SVGAGI. The CDR3 is made up of 13 amino acids. The junction had 6 bases not matched to a gene; V was cut back by 7 bases and J by 4 bases. In nucleotides, the CDR3 is TGTGCCAGCACCCGGGACAGACTCTATGGCTACACCTTC. Protein: CASTRDRLYGYTF.

The chain joins TRBV6-1 to TRBJ2-7, with 12 bases lining up with TRBD2. Germline-derived CDR1 and CDR2 are MNHNS and SASEGT. V shed 3 bases, J shed 10 bases, and the junction held 19 bases outside the gene matches. The CDR3 is made up of 18 amino acids. The CDR3 coding sequence is TGTGCCAGCAGTGATATGGCTAGCGGGAGGGCCCTAGTAGGCAGCCAGTACTTC. Its protein product is CASSDMASGRALVGSQYF.

The rearrangement joins TRBV7-9 to TRBJ2-5; D not resolved. The V gene lost 4 bases and the J gene lost 5 bases, with 14 bases spanning the gap. CDR1 is SEHNR, CDR2 FQNEAQ, per germline (reference sequence). The CDR3 has 14 amino acids. The CDR3 bases are TGTGCCAGCAGCTCGACTGATCAATGGGAGACCCAGTACTTC. It codes for CASSSTDQWETQYF.